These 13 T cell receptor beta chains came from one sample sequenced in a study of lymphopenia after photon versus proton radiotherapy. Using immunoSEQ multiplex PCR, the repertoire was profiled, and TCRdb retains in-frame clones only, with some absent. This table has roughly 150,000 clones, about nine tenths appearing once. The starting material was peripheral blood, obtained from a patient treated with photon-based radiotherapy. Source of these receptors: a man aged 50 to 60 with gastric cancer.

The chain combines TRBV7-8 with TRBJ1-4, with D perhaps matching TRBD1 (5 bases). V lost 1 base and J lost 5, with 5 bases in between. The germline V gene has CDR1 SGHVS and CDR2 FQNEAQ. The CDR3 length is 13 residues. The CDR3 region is CASSLDRNEKLFF. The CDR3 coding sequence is TGTGCCAGCAGCTTAGACAGGAATGAAAAACTGTTTTTT. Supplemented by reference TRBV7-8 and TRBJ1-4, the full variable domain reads GAGVSQSPRYKVAKRGQDVALRCDPISGHVSLFWYQQALGQGPEFLTYFQNEAQLDKSGLPSDRFFAERPEGSVSTLKIQRTQQEDSAVYLCASSLDRNEKLFFGSGTQLSVL.

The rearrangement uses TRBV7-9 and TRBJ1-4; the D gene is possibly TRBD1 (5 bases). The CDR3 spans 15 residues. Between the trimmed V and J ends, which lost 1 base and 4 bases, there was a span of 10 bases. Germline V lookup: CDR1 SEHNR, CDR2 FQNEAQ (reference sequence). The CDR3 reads CASSLGSTDNEKLFF. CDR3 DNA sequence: TGTGCCAGCAGCTTAGGATCGACAGATAATGAAAAACTGTTTTTT.

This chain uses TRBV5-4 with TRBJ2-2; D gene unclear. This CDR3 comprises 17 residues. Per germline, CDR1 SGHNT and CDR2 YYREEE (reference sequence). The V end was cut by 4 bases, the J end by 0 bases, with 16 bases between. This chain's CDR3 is CASSRGGLGTNTGELFF. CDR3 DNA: TGTGCCAGCAGCCGAGGTGGGTTAGGTACGAACACCGGGGAGCTGTTTTTT.

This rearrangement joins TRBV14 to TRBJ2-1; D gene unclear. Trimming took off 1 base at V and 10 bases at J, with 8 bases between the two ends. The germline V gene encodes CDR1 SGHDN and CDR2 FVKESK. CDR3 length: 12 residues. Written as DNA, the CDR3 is TGTGCCAGCAGCCAAGGAAAAGCGGAGCAGTTCTTC. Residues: CASSQGKAEQFF.

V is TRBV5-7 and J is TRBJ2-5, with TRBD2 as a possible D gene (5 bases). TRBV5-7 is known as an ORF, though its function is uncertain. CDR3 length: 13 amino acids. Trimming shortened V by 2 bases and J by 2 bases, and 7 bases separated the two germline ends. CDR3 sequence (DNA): TGTGCCAGCAGCTTCCGGGAACAAGAGACCCAGTACTTC. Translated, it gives CASSFREQETQYF.

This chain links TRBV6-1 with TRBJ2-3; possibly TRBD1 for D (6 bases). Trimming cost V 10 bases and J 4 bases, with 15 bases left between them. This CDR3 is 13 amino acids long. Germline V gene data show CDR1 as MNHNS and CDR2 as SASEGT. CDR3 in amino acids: CATLKRGSDTQYF. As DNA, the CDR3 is TGTGCCACCTTGAAGAGGGGGTCAGATACGCAGTATTTT.

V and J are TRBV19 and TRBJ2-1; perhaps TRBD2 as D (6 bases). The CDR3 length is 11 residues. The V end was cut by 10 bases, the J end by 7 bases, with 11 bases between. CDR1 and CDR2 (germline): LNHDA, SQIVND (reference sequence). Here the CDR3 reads CANPRGNEQFF. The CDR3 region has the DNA TGTGCCAACCCACGGGGGAATGAGCAGTTCTTC.

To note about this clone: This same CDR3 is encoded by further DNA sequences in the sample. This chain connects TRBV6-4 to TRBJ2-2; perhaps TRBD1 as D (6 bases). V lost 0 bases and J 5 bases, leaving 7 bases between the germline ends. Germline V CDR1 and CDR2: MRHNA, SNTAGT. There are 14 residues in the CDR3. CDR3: CASSDSGTTGELFF. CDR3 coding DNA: TGTGCCAGCAGTGACTCAGGGACAACCGGGGAGCTGTTTTTT.

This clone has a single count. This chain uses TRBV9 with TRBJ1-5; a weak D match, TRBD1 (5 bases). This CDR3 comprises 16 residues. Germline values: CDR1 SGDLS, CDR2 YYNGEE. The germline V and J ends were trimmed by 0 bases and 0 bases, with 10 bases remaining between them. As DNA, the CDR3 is TGTGCCAGCAGCGTAGGCGGGGCTTATAGCAATCAGCCCCAGCATTTT. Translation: CASSVGGAYSNQPQHF.

The CDR3 DNA follows: TGTGCCAGCTCACCACCGGGACCCCGGAATCAGCCCCAGCATTTT. Translating gives CASSPPGPRNQPQHF. This chain joins TRBV18 and TRBJ1-5; TRBD1 is a possible D gene (5 bases). V was trimmed by 0 bases and J by 4 bases, leaving 10 bases between them. The CDR3 totals 15 residues. Germline-derived CDR1 and CDR2 are KGHSH and LQKENI.

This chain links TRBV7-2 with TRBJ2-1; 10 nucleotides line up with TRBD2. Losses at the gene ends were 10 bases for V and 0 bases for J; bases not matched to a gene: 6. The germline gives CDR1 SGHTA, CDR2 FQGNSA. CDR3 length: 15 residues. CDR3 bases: TGTGCCACCACTAGCGGGGTTAGCTCCTACAATGAGCAGTTCTTC. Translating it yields CATTSGVSSYNEQFF.

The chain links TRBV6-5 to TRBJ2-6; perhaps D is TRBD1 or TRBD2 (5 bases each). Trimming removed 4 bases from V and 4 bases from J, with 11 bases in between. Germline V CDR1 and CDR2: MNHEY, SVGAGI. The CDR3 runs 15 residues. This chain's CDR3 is CASSSGTPGANVLTF. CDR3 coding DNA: TGTGCCAGCAGTTCAGGGACCCCAGGGGCCAACGTCCTGACTTTC.

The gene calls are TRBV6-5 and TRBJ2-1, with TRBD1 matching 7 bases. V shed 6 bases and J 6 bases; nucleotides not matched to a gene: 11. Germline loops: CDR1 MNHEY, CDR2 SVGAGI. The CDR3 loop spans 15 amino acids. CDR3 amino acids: CASSSRDSGFNEQFF. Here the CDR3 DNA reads TGTGCCAGCAGCAGCCGGGACAGCGGATTCAATGAGCAGTTCTTC.